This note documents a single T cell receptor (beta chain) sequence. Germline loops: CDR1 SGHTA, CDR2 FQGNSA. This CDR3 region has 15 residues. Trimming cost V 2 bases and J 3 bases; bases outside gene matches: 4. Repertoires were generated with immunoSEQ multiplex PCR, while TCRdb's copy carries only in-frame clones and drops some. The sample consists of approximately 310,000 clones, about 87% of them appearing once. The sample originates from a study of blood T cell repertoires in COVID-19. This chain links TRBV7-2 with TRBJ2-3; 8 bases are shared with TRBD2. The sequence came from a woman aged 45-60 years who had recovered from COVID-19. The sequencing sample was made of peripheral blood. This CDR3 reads CASSLNVAGTDTQYF. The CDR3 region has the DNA TGTGCCAGCAGCTTAAATGTAGCGGGGACAGATACGCAGTATTTT. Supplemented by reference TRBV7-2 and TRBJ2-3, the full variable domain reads GAGVSQSPSNKVTEKGKDVELRCDPISGHTALYWYRQSLGQGLEFLIYFQGNSAPDKSGLPSDRFSAERTGGSVSTLTIQRTQQEDSAVYLCASSLNVAGTDTQYFGPGTRLTVL.